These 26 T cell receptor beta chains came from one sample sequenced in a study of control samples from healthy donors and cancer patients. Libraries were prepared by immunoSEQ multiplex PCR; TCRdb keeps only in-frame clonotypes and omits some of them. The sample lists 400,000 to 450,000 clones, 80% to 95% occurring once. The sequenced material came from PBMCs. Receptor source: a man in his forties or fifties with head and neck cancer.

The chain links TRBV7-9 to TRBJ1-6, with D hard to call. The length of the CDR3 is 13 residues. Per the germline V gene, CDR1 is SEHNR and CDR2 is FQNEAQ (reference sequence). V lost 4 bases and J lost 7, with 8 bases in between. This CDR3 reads CASSSDGNSPLHF. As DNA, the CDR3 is TGTGCCAGCAGCTCCGACGGCAATTCACCCCTCCACTTT. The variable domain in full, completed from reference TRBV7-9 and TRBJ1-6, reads DTGVSQNPRHKITKRGQNVTFRCDPISEHNRLYWYRQTLGQGPEFLTYFQNEAQLEKSRLLSDRFSAERPKGSFSTLEIQRTEQGDSAMYLCASSSDGNSPLHFGNGTRLTVT.

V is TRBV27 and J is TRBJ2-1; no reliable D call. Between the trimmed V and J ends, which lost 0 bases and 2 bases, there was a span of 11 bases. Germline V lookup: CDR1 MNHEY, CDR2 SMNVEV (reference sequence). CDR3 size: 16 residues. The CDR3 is CASSLSSYSTYNEQFF. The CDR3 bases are TGTGCCAGCAGTTTATCGTCCTATTCCACCTACAATGAGCAGTTCTTC.

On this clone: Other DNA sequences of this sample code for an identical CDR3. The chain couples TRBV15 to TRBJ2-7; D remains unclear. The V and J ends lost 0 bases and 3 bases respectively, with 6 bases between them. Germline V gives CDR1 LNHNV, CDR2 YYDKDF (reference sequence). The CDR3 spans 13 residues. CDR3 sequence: CATSRDLSYEQYF. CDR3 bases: TGTGCCACCAGCAGAGATCTGAGCTACGAGCAGTACTTC.

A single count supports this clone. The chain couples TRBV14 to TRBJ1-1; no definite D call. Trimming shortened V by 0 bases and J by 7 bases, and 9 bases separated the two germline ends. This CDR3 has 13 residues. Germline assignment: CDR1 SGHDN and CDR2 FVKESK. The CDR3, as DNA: TGTGCCAGCAGCCAAGACGTCTTTTATGAAGCTTTCTTT. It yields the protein CASSQDVFYEAFF.

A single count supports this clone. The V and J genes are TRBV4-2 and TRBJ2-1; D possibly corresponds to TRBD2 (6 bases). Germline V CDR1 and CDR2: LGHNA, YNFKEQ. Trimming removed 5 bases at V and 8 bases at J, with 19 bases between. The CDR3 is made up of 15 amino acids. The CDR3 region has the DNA TGTGCCAGCAGCAAAGGAGGAGGGAGTTCCCATGAGCAGTTCTTC. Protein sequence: CASSKGGGSSHEQFF.

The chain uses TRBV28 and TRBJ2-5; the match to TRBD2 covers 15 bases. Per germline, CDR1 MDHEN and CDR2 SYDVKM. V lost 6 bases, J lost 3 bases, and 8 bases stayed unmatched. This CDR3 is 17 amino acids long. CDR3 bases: TGTGCCAGCAGCAAGGGACTAGCGGGGGGTTCTAAAGAGACCCAGTACTTC. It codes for CASSKGLAGGSKETQYF. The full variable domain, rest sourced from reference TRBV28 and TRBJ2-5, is DVKVTQSSRYLVKRTGEKVFLECVQDMDHENMFWYRQDPGLGLRLIYFSYDVKMKEKGDIPEGYSVSREKKERFSLILESASTNQTSMYLCASSKGLAGGSKETQYFGPGTRLLVL.

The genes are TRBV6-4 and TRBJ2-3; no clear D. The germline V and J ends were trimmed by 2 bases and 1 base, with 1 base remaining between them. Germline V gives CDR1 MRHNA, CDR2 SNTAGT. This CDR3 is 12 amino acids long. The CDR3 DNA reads TGTGCCAGCAGTGACCGCACAGATACGCAGTATTTT. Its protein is CASSDRTDTQYF.

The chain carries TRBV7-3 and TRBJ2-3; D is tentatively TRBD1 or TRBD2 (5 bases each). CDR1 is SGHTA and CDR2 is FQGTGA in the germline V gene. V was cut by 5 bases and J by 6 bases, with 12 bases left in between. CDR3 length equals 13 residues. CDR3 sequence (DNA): TGTGCCAGCAGCACGGGGCTGACGGATACGCAGTATTTT. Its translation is CASSTGLTDTQYF.

The CDR3 loop is CASSPYKETDGYTF. CDR3 sequence (DNA): TGTGCCAGCAGTCCCTACAAGGAGACAGATGGCTACACCTTC. V and J are TRBV28 and TRBJ1-2; a weak D match, TRBD1 (5 bases). This CDR3 has 14 residues. V was trimmed by 5 bases and J by 6 bases, leaving 16 bases between them. CDR1 is MDHEN, CDR2 SYDVKM, per germline.

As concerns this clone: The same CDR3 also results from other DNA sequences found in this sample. CDR3 nucleotides: TGTGCCAGCAGCTTGGCGACCTACGAGCAGTACTTC. Amino acids: CASSLATYEQYF. The chain joins TRBV7-9 to TRBJ2-7; no firm D call. V was cut by 3 bases and J by 2 bases, with 5 bases left in between. This CDR3 is 12 amino acids long. Germline V gives CDR1 SEHNR, CDR2 FQNEAQ (reference sequence).

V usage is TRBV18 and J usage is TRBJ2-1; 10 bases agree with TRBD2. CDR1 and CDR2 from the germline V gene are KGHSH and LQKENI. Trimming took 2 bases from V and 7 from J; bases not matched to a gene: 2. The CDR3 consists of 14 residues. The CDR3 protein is CASSPGLAANEQFF. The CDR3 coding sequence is TGTGCCAGCTCACCAGGACTAGCGGCAAATGAGCAGTTCTTC.

The CDR3 region has the DNA TGCAGCGCCCGCCCGACTAGCTCCTCCTACGAGCAGTACTTC. This encodes CSARPTSSSYEQYF. The chain carries TRBV29-1 and TRBJ2-7, with 7 nucleotides matching TRBD2. V trimming: 7 bases; J trimming: 0 bases; junction bases outside the gene matches: 9. The CDR3 totals 14 residues. The germline CDR1 and CDR2 sequences are SQVTM and ANQGSEA.

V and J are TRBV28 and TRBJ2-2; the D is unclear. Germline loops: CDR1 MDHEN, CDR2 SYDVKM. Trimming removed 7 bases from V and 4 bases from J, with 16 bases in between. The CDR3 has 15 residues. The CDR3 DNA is TGTGCCAGCATACCATATCAGTCCTTCACCGGGGAGCTGTTTTTT. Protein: CASIPYQSFTGELFF.

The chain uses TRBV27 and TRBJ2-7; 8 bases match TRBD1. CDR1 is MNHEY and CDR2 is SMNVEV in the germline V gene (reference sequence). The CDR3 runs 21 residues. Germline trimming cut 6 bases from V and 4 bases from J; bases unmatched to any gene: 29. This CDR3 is CASRQIFHRTAGTGFSYEQYF. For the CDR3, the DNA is TGTGCCAGCAGACAAATATTCCACCGCACCGCCGGGACAGGATTTTCTTACGAGCAGTACTTC.

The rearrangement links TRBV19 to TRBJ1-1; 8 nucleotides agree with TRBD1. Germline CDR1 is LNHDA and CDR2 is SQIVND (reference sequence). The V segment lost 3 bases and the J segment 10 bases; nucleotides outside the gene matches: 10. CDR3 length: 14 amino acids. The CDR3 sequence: CASSIGDRSSGAFF. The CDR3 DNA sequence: TGTGCCAGTAGTATCGGGGACAGGTCTAGCGGAGCTTTCTTT.

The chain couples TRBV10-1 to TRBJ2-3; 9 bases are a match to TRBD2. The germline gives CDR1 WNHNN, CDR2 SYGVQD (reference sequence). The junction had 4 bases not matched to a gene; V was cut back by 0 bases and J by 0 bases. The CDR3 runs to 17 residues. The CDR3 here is CASSESWTSDSTDTQYF. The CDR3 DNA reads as TGCGCCAGCAGTGAGTCCTGGACTAGCGATAGCACAGATACGCAGTATTTT.

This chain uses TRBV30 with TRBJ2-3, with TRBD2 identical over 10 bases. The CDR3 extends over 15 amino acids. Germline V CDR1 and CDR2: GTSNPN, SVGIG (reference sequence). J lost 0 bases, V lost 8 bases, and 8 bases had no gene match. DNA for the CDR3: TGTGCCAGCGTGAAAGCGGGGGGGAGCACAGATACGCAGTATTTT. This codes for CASVKAGGSTDTQYF.

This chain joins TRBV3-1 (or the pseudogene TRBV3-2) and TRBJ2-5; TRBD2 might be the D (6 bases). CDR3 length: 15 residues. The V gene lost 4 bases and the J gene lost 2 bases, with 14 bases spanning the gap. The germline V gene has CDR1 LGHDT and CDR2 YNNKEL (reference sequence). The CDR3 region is CASSPTRERQETQYF. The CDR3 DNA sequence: TGTGCCAGCAGCCCGACTAGAGAACGACAAGAGACCCAGTACTTC.

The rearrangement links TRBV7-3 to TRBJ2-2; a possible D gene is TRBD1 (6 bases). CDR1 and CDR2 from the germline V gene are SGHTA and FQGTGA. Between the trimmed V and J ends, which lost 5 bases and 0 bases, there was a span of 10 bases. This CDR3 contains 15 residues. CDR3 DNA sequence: TGTGCCAGCAGCATACAGGGACCGAACACCGGGGAGCTGTTTTTT. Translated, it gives CASSIQGPNTGELFF.

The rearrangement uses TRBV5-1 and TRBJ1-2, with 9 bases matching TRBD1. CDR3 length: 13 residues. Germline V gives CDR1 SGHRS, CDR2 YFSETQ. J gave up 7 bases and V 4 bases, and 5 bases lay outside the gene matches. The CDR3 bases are TGCGCCAGCAGCCCACAGGGGGCGATTGGCTACACCTTC. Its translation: CASSPQGAIGYTF.

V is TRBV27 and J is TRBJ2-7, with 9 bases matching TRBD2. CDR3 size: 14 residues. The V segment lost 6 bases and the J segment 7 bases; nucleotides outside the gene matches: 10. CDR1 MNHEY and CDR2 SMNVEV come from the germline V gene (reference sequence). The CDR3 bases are TGTGCCAGCAGGATGCAGCGGGGGGTTGGAGAGCAGTACTTC. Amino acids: CASRMQRGVGEQYF.

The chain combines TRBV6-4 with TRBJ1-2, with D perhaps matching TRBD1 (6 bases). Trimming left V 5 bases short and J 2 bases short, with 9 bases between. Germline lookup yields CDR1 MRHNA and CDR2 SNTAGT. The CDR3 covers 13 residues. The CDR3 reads CASSPRGNYGYTF. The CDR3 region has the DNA TGTGCCAGCAGTCCCAGGGGAAACTATGGCTACACCTTC.

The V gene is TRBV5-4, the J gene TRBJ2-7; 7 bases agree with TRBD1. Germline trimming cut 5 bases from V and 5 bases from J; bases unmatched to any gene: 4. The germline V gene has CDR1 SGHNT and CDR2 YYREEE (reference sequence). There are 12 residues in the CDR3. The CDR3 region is CASRDDRDEQYF. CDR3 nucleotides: TGTGCCAGCAGAGATGACAGGGACGAGCAGTACTTC.

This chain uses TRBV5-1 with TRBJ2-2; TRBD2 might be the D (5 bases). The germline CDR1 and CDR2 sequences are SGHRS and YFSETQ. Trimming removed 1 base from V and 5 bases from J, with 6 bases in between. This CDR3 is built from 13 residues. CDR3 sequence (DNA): TGCGCCAGCAGCTTGACGGGGACCGGGGAGCTGTTTTTT. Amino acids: CASSLTGTGELFF.

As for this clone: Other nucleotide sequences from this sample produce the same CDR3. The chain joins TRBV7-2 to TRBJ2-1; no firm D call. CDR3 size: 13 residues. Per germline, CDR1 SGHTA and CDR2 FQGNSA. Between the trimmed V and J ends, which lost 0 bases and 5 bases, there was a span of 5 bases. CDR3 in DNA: TGTGCCAGCAGCTTAGCGCGAGACAATGAGCAGTTCTTC. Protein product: CASSLARDNEQFF.

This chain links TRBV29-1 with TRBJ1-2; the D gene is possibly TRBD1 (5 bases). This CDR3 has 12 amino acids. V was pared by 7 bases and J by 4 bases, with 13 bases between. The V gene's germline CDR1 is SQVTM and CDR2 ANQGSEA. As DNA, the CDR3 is TGCAGCGGTGTCGACAGCACCTATGGCTACACCTTC. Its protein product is CSGVDSTYGYTF.